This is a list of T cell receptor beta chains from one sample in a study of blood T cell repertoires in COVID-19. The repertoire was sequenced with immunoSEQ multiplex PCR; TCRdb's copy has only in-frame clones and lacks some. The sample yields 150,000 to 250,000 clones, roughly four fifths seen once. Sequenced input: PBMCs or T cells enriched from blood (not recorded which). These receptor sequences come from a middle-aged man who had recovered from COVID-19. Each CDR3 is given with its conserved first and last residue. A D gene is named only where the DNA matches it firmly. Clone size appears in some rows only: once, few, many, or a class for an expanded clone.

CDR3aa: CASSDRNRVEETQYF
CDR3nt: TGTGCCAGCAGCGACAGAAACAGGGTTGAAGAGACCCAGTACTTC
j_gene: TRBJ2-5
d_gene: .
v_gene: TRBV5-5
abundance: .

CDR3aa: CASSNRQGGTEAFF
CDR3nt: TGTGCCAGCAGCAATCGACAGGGGGGAACTGAAGCTTTCTTT
j_gene: TRBJ1-1
d_gene: TRBD1
v_gene: TRBV3-1/TRBV3-2
abundance: .

CDR3aa: CSASSGRENIQYF
CDR3nt: TGCAGTGCTAGTAGTGGGAGGGAAAACATTCAGTACTTC
j_gene: TRBJ2-4
d_gene: TRBD2
v_gene: TRBV20-1
abundance: .

CDR3aa: CASSLVSGEPQTQYF
CDR3nt: TGCGCCAGCAGCTTGGTGTCAGGGGAGCCACAGACCCAGTACTTC
j_gene: TRBJ2-5
d_gene: .
v_gene: TRBV5-1
abundance: .

CDR3aa: CAISVRGKGDTGELFF
CDR3nt: TGTGCCATCAGTGTTCGAGGGAAGGGTGACACCGGGGAGCTGTTTTTT
j_gene: TRBJ2-2
d_gene: .
v_gene: TRBV10-3
abundance: few

CDR3aa: CASSPGGTGGRNTEAFF
CDR3nt: TGTGCCAGCAGCCCAGGGGGGACAGGGGGCAGGAACACTGAAGCTTTCTTT
j_gene: TRBJ1-1
d_gene: .
v_gene: TRBV21-1
abundance: once

CDR3aa: CASSKVYWRDRSSYNSPLHF
CDR3nt: TGTGCCAGCAGCAAAGTATATTGGCGCGACAGGAGCTCCTATAATTCACCCCTCCACTTT
j_gene: TRBJ1-6
d_gene: .
v_gene: TRBV21-1
abundance: .

CDR3aa: CASSPSRQNQPQHF
CDR3nt: TGCGCCAGCAGTCCGTCCAGACAAAATCAGCCCCAGCATTTT
j_gene: TRBJ1-5
d_gene: .
v_gene: TRBV10-2
abundance: .

CDR3aa: CASSLEAFTNYGYTF
CDR3nt: TGTGCCAGTAGTCTAGAAGCCTTTACTAACTATGGCTACACCTTC
j_gene: TRBJ1-2
d_gene: .
v_gene: TRBV19
abundance: .

CDR3aa: CASSYSTGNYGYTF
CDR3nt: TGTGCCAGCAGTTACTCGACAGGAAACTATGGCTACACCTTC
j_gene: TRBJ1-2
d_gene: .
v_gene: TRBV6-5
abundance: .

CDR3aa: CASSPGQGPHGYTF
CDR3nt: TGTGCCAGCAGCCCGGGACAGGGTCCACATGGCTACACCTTC
j_gene: TRBJ1-2
d_gene: TRBD1
v_gene: TRBV7-8
abundance: .

CDR3aa: CASSQDRTLRGYEQYF
CDR3nt: TGCGCCAGCAGCCAAGATAGGACACTCAGGGGCTACGAGCAGTACTTC
j_gene: TRBJ2-7
d_gene: .
v_gene: TRBV4-1
abundance: .

CDR3aa: CASSHPGQGDQPQHF
CDR3nt: TGCGCCAGCAGCCATCCGGGACAGGGGGATCAGCCCCAGCATTTT
j_gene: TRBJ1-5
d_gene: TRBD1
v_gene: TRBV4-1
abundance: .